The rows below give T cell receptor beta chains drawn from one sample of a study of cytomegalovirus exposure and HLA in healthy donors. Only in-frame clones appear in the TCRdb table, and some are missing; sequencing was by immunoSEQ multiplex PCR. The sample holds more than 140,000 clones, almost 80% seen once. Sequencing was done on a sample of PBMCs. These receptors were taken from a male donor in good health and CMV-seronegative. CDR3s leave out the opening cysteine and the closing phenylalanine or tryptophan. Each record gives: CDR3 length, J gene, V gene, CDR3 protein.

len: 7
j_gene: TRBJ1-5
v_gene: TRBV14
CDR3aa: ASSQDSH

len: 15
j_gene: TRBJ2-1
v_gene: TRBV5-4
CDR3aa: ASSLNILAGAGNEQF

len: 13
j_gene: TRBJ1-2
v_gene: TRBV11-1
CDR3aa: ASSLVRGSAYGYT

len: 15
j_gene: TRBJ2-3
v_gene: TRBV11-3
CDR3aa: ASSFTRGLASTDTQY

len: 12
j_gene: TRBJ2-1
v_gene: TRBV7-6
CDR3aa: ASSLVTSGDEQF

len: 12
j_gene: TRBJ2-7
v_gene: TRBV6-6
CDR3aa: ASTLWQGGDEQY

len: 13
j_gene: TRBJ2-3
v_gene: TRBV7-8
CDR3aa: ASSLDASGTDTQY

len: 14
j_gene: TRBJ1-1
v_gene: TRBV5-1
CDR3aa: ASSLMGGTKGTEAF

len: 14
j_gene: TRBJ2-2
v_gene: TRBV4-3
CDR3aa: ASSQDSSKNTGELF

len: 14
j_gene: TRBJ1-2
v_gene: TRBV4-1
CDR3aa: ASSTIPGQGGYGYT

len: 13
j_gene: TRBJ2-3
v_gene: TRBV7-2
CDR3aa: ASSIGGRWADTQY

len: 14
j_gene: TRBJ2-3
v_gene: TRBV5-1
CDR3aa: ASSLGTSGGKDTQY

len: 12
j_gene: TRBJ1-4
v_gene: TRBV5-1
CDR3aa: ASSYGQGNEKLF

len: 10
j_gene: TRBJ2-2
v_gene: TRBV29-1
CDR3aa: SVGGPGGELF

len: 11
j_gene: TRBJ2-1
v_gene: TRBV4-2
CDR3aa: ASSQDLEGEQF

len: 14
j_gene: TRBJ2-1
v_gene: TRBV9
CDR3aa: ASSPRLAGGVDEQF

len: 10
j_gene: TRBJ2-7
v_gene: TRBV11-3
CDR3aa: ASSAGVYEQY

len: 11
j_gene: TRBJ1-1
v_gene: TRBV5-1
CDR3aa: ASSLTGHTEAF

len: 11
j_gene: TRBJ2-5
v_gene: TRBV19
CDR3aa: ASSEQGVETQY

len: 13
j_gene: TRBJ2-1
v_gene: TRBV6-5
CDR3aa: ASSLGLPSYNEQF

len: 12
j_gene: TRBJ1-1
v_gene: TRBV5-4
CDR3aa: ASSLIQGSTEAF

len: 13
j_gene: TRBJ2-4
v_gene: TRBV5-1
CDR3aa: ASSLRTGGTNIQY